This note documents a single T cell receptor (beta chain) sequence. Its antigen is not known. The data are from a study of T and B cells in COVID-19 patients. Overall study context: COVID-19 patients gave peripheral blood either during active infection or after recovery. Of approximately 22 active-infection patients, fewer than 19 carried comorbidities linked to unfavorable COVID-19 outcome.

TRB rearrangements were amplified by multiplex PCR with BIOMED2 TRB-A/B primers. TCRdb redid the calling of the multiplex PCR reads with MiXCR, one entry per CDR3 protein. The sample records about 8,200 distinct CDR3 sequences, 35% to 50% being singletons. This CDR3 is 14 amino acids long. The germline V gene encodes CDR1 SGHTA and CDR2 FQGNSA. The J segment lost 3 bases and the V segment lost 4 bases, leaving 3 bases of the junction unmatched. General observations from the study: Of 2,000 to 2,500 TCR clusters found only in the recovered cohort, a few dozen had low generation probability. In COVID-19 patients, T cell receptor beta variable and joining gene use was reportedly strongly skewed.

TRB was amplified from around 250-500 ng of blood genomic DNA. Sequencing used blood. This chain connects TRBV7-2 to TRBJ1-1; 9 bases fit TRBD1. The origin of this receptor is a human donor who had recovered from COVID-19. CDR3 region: CASSWGQGYTEAFF. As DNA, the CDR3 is TGTGCCAGCAGCTGGGGACAGGGTTACACTGAAGCTTTCTTT. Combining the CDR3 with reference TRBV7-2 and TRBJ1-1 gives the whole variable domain GAGVSQSPSNKVTEKGKDVELRCDPISGHTALYWYRQSLGQGLEFLIYFQGNSAPDKSGLPSDRFSAERTGGSVSTLTIQRTQQEDSAVYLCASSWGQGYTEAFFGQGTRLTVV.